This TCR beta chain is from a study of cytomegalovirus exposure and HLA in healthy donors. Broader study findings: There were fewer than 200 TCR beta chains listed as cytomegalovirus-associated.

PCR was performed using 60 Vbeta and 13 Jbeta primers. Using immunoSEQ multiplex PCR, the repertoire was profiled, and TCRdb retains in-frame clones only, with some absent. Altogether some 95,000 clones are present, 78% being singletons, with the ten largest covering over 3.5%. V lost 4 bases and J 4 bases, leaving 18 bases between the germline ends. This CDR3 spans 16 amino acids. Germline CDR1 and CDR2: SGHDT and YYEEEE. Regarding this clone: Its antigen is not known.

Sequences were obtained from PBMCs. The rearrangement uses TRBV5-6 and TRBJ2-1, with a possible D match to TRBD1 (6 bases). The sequence derives from a woman between 35 and 50 years old in good health and CMV-seropositive. CDR3 sequence: CASSILVGAGYNEQFF. The CDR3 DNA sequence: TGTGCCAGCAGCATCTTAGTGGGGGCAGGGTACAATGAGCAGTTCTTC.